Described below is a single T cell receptor beta chain sequence and its context. The data originate from a study of cytomegalovirus exposure and HLA in healthy donors. 60 Vbeta and 13 Jbeta primers were used in PCR. Profiling relied on immunoSEQ multiplex PCR, and the TCRdb table lists in-frame clones only, not all of them. The sample comprises some 200,000 clones, about 90% of which are singletons, and around 0.25% rests with the top ten. The CDR3 sequence is 16 residues long. CDR1 MNHEY and CDR2 SMNVEV come from the germline V gene (reference sequence). Unmatched junction bases numbered 7, after V lost 2 bases and J lost 4 bases. Though probably carrying unrecorded immune exposures, donors were nominally healthy at sampling.

V usage is TRBV27 and J usage is TRBJ2-2; 7 bases map to TRBD2. The receptor was isolated from a girl younger than two in good health and CMV-seronegative. Sequenced material: PBMCs. The CDR3 spells CASSLLGRAFTGELFF. The CDR3 DNA reads as TGTGCCAGCAGTTTACTTGGGAGGGCCTTCACCGGGGAGCTGTTTTTT.